The 14 T cell receptor beta chains given below trace back to one sample, sequenced in a study of regulatory T cells in long-lasting Graves disease. Time point: newly diagnosed GD, antithyroid drugs for less than 3 months. RNA extracted from PBMCs served as the sequencing template. Investigators prepared the TCR beta libraries by applying iRepertoire HTBI primers and Arm-PCR of CDR3 regions. MiXCR, applied by TCRdb to the multiplex PCR reads, yields one record per CDR3 protein. This sample has roughly 510,000 distinct CDR3 sequences, with 15% to 20% found just once. These same records also appear under a second study, on T cells in Graves' hyperthyroidism and ophthalmopathy.

Specimen: peripheral blood mononuclear cells (PBMCs), collected at new diagnosis, from a patient treated with antithyroid drugs. These receptors came from a man aged 18-30 years with Graves disease.

This clonotype is a singleton in its sample. A read error is likely here: a far larger clone is one base away. This chain links TRBV28 with TRBJ2-7; D remains unclear. CDR3 length equals 11 residues. CDR1 and CDR2 (germline): MDHEN, SYDVKM. Trimming removed 6 bases at V and 6 bases at J, with 9 bases between. This chain's CDR3 is CASSTPCEQYF. The CDR3 DNA follows: TGTGCCAGCAGCACCCCCTGCGAGCAGTACTTC.

This clonotype was observed many times. The rearrangement joins TRBV15 to TRBJ1-5, with D perhaps matching TRBD1 (5 bases). Germline CDR1 and CDR2: LNHNV and YYDKDF (reference sequence). CDR3 length equals 17 residues. Trimming removed 5 bases at V and 0 bases at J, with 17 bases between. The CDR3 DNA sequence: TGTGCCACCAGCGATCTTGCACAGGCCCCTAGCAATCAGCCCCAGCATTTT. Translating it yields CATSDLAQAPSNQPQHF.

The chain combines TRBV20-1 with TRBJ2-7; the D is unclear. The V end lost 3 bases, the J end lost 2 bases, and 8 bases lay between the germline ends. CDR1 DFQATT and CDR2 SNEGSKA come from the germline V gene (reference sequence). The CDR3 is 12 amino acids. CDR3 sequence reads: CSASLGAYEQYF. The CDR3 DNA reads TGCAGTGCTAGTCTCGGAGCCTACGAGCAGTACTTC.

This clonotype was counted between two and nine times. This chain links TRBV5-1 with TRBJ2-5; TRBD1 matches 7 bases. In germline, CDR1 is SGHRS, CDR2 YFSETQ. Trimming cost V 4 bases and J 4 bases; bases outside gene matches: 7. The CDR3 has 14 amino acids. CDR3 in DNA: TGCGCCAGCAGCATATCGACAGGGTTAGAGACCCAGTACTTC. Its translation: CASSISTGLETQYF.

This clonotype was detected ten times or more. The chain has TRBV18 and TRBJ1-1; 10 bases are shared with TRBD1. Germline CDR1 KGHSH, CDR2 LQKENI. After removal of 6 bases from V and 4 bases from J, the junction contained 5 bases not matched to a gene. The CDR3 spans 14 residues. The CDR3 sequence: CASSTGQGVTEAFF. The CDR3, as DNA: TGTGCCAGCTCTACCGGACAGGGGGTCACTGAAGCTTTCTTT.

In its sample, this clonotype was seen a few times. V gene TRBV29-1 combines with J gene TRBJ2-1; tentatively, D is TRBD2 (6 bases). The CDR3 is 15 residues long. CDR1 is SQVTM, CDR2 ANQGSEA, per germline. The V gene lost 4 bases and the J gene lost 0 bases, with 13 bases spanning the gap. The CDR3 is CSVGSSARSYNEQFF. CDR3 bases: TGCAGCGTTGGGTCTAGCGCCCGCTCCTACAATGAGCAGTTCTTC.

This sequence joins TRBV12-3 or TRBV12-4 and TRBJ2-5; D remains unclear. Trimming removed 3 bases at V and 4 bases at J, with 12 bases between. The CDR3 has 14 residues. CDR3 in DNA: TGTGCCAGCAGTTTGGCCCTCAACCGAGAGACCCAGTACTTC. Translation gives CASSLALNRETQYF.

The table lists this clonotype with a count of one. The rearrangement links TRBV5-5 to TRBJ1-2, with D perhaps TRBD1 (5 bases). Germline V gene data show CDR1 as SGHKS and CDR2 as YYEKEE (reference sequence). CDR3 length: 13 residues. V was shortened by 2 bases and J by 7 bases, with 12 bases between the two germline ends. In DNA form, the CDR3 reads TGTGCCAGCAGCTTCTCCGGGGCTGGTGGCTACACCTTC. It specifies CASSFSGAGGYTF.

This clonotype was seen ten or more times. The chain has TRBV9 and TRBJ2-5, with D unresolved. The CDR3 has 14 amino acids. In germline, CDR1 is SGDLS, CDR2 YYNGEE. Deletions cut 0 bases from V and 2 bases from J, with 8 bases between. The CDR3 sequence: CASSVGLDQETQYF. The CDR3 nucleotides are TGTGCCAGCAGCGTAGGGCTGGATCAAGAGACCCAGTACTTC.

The DNA for the CDR3 is TGTGCCAGCAGCCAAGCAGGGGGCAGCCAAGGAAATCAGCCCCAGCATTTT. This encodes CASSQAGGSQGNQPQHF. The V and J genes are TRBV3-1 and TRBJ1-5; 8 bases line up with TRBD1. The germline CDR1 and CDR2 sequences are LGHDT and YNNKEL (reference sequence). J was trimmed by 4 bases and V by 1 base; bases with no gene match: 9. The CDR3 totals 17 residues.

CDR3 nucleotides: TGCGCCAGCAGCACTAGCGGGCTAGCCAAAAACATTCAGTACTTC. This encodes CASSTSGLAKNIQYF. V usage is TRBV5-1 and J usage is TRBJ2-4; 9 bases are shared with TRBD2. The CDR3 runs to 15 residues. Germline CDR1 reads SGHRS; CDR2 reads YFSETQ. V dropped 4 bases and J dropped 0; count of bases not matched to a gene: 2. Complete variable domain (other parts from reference TRBV5-1 and TRBJ2-4): KAGVTQTPRYLIKTRGQQVTLSCSPISGHRSVSWYQQTPGQGLQFLFEYFSETQRNKGNFPGRFSGRQFSNSRSEMNVSTLELGDSALYLCASSTSGLAKNIQYFGAGTRLSVL.

Ten or more counts support this clonotype. The chain recombines TRBV2 with TRBJ2-5; tentative D call: TRBD1 (6 bases). The CDR3 sequence is 12 residues long. Trimming shortened V by 5 bases and J by 6 bases, and 10 bases separated the two germline ends. The V gene's germline CDR1 is SNHLY and CDR2 FYNNEI. CDR3 loop: CASSSDRKTQYF. Written as DNA, the CDR3 is TGTGCCAGCAGTTCGGACAGAAAGACCCAGTACTTC.

This clonotype was observed at least ten times. V is TRBV20-1 and J is TRBJ1-2; TRBD1 matches 7 bases. The germline V gene encodes CDR1 DFQATT and CDR2 SNEGSKA (reference sequence). V lost 3 bases to trimming and J lost 0 bases; unmatched junction nucleotides: 7. The CDR3 is made up of 15 amino acids. CDR3 in amino acids: CSASGRDSTNYGYTF. As DNA, the CDR3 is TGCAGTGCTAGCGGAAGGGACAGCACTAACTATGGCTACACCTTC.

This clonotype was seen many times. V and J are TRBV30 and TRBJ2-7; 7 bases match TRBD1. J gave up 4 bases and V 4 bases, and 13 bases lay outside the gene matches. Germline V lookup: CDR1 GTSNPN, CDR2 SVGIG (reference sequence). The CDR3 runs to 15 residues. CDR3 residues: CAWTRQGPGGYEQYF. Written as DNA, the CDR3 is TGTGCCTGGACTCGACAGGGCCCCGGCGGTTACGAGCAGTACTTC.